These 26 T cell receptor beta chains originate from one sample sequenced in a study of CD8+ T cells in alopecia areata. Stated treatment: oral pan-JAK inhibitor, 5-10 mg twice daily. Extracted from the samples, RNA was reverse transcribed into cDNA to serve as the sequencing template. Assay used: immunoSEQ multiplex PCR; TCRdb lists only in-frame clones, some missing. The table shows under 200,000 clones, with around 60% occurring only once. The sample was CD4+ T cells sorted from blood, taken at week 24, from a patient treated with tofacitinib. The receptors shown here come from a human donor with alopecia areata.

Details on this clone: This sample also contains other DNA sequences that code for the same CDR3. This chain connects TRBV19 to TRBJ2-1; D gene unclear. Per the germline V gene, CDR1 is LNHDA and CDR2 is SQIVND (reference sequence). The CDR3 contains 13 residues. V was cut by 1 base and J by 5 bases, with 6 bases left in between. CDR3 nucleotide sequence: TGTGCCAGTAGTATAGGCCGGAACAATGAGCAGTTCTTC. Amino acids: CASSIGRNNEQFF.

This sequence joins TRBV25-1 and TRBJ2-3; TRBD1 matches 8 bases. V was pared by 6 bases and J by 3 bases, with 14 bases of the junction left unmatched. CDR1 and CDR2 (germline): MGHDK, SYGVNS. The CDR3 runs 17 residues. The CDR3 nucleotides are TGTGCCAGCAGCCGGAGCTCGGGACAGGCTCAGACAGATACGCAGTATTTT. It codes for CASSRSSGQAQTDTQYF.

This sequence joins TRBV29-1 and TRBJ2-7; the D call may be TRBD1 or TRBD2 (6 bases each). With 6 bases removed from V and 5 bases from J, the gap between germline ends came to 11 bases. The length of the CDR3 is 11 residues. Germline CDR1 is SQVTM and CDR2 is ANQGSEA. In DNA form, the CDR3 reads TGCAGCGTGGCGGGACAAAACGAGCAGTACTTC. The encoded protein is CSVAGQNEQYF.

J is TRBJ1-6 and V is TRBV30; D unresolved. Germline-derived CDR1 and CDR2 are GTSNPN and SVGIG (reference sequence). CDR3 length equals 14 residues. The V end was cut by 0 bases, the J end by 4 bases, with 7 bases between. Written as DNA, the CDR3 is TGTGCCTGGAGTGTATTGTCTTATAATTCACCCCTCCACTTT. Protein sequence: CAWSVLSYNSPLHF.

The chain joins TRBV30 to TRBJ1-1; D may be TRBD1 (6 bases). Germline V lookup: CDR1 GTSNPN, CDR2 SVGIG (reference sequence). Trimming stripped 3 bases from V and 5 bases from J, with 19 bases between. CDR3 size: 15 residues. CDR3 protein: CAWREKLQGSTEAFF. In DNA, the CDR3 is TGTGCCTGGAGGGAAAAATTACAGGGTTCAACTGAAGCTTTCTTT. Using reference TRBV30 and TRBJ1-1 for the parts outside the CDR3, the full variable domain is SQTIHQWPATLVQPVGSPLSLECTVEGTSNPNLYWYRQAAGRGLQLLFYSVGIGQISSEVPQNLSASRPQDRQFILSSKKLLLSDSGFYLCAWREKLQGSTEAFFGQGTRLTVV.

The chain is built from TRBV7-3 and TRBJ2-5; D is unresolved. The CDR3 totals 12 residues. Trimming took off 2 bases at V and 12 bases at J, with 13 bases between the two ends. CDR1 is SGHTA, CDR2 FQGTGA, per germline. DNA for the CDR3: TGTGCCAGCAGCTTAGAAGTGTCGGCGAAGTACTTC. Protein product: CASSLEVSAKYF.

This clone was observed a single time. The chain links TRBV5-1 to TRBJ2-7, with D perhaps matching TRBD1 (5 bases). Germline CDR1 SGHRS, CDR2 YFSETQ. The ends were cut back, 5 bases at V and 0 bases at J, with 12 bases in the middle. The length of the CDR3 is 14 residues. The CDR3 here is CASRQDNPSYEQYF. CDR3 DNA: TGCGCCAGCAGACAGGACAACCCCTCCTACGAGCAGTACTTC.

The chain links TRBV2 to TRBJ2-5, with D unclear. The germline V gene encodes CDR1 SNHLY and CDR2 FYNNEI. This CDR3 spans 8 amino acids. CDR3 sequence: CLIHTQYF. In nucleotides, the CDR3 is TGTCTAATTCACACCCAGTACTTC.

The CDR3 DNA reads TGTGCCAGCAGCTTAGTATCCGGGGGACTAGCGGGACAAGAGACCCAGTACTTC. Translation gives CASSLVSGGLAGQETQYF. V usage is TRBV7-9 and J usage is TRBJ2-5, with TRBD2 matching over 13 bases. J gave up 2 bases and V 1 base, and 7 bases lay outside the gene matches. CDR1 SEHNR and CDR2 FQNEAQ come from the germline V gene (reference sequence). The CDR3 is made up of 18 amino acids.

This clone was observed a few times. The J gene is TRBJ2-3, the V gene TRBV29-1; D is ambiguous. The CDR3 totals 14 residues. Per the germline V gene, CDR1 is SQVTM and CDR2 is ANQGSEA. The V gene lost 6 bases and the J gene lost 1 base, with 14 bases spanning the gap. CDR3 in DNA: TGCAGCGTCACTACCCGGACGGGCACAGATACGCAGTATTTT. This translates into CSVTTRTGTDTQYF.

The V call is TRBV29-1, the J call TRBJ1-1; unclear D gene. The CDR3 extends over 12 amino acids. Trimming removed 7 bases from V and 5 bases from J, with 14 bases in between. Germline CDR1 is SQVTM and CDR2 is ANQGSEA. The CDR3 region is CSGGELGTEAFF. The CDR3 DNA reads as TGCAGCGGAGGTGAGTTGGGGACTGAAGCTTTCTTT. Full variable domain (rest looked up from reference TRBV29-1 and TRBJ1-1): SAVISQKPSRDICQRGTSLTIQCQVDSQVTMMFWYRQQPGQSLTLIATANQGSEATYESGFVIDKFPISRPNLTFSTLTVSNMSPEDSSIYLCSGGELGTEAFFGQGTRLTVV.

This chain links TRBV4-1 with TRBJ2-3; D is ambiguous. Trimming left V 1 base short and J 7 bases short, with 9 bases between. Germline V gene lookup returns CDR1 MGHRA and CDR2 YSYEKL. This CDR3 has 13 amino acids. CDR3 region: CASSQGAANTQYF. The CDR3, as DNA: TGCGCCAGCAGCCAAGGCGCGGCGAATACGCAGTATTTT.

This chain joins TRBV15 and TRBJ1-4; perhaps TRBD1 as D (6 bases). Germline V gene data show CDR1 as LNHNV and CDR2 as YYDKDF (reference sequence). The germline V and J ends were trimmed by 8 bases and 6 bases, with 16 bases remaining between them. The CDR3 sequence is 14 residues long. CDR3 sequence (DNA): TGTGCCACCCGACAACAGGGTCCTGATGAAAAACTGTTTTTT. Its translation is CATRQQGPDEKLFF.

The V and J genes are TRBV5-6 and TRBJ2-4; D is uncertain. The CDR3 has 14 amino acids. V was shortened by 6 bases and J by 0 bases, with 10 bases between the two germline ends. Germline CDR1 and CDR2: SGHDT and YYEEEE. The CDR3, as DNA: TGTGCCAGCAACAAGGAGACAGCCAAAAACATTCAGTACTTC. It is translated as CASNKETAKNIQYF.

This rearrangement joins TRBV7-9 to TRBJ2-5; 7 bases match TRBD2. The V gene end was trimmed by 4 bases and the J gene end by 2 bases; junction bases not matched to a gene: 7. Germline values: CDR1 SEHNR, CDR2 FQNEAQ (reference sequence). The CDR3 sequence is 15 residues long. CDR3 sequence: CASSSRLARQETQYF. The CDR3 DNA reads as TGTGCCAGCAGCTCCCGACTAGCTAGGCAAGAGACCCAGTACTTC. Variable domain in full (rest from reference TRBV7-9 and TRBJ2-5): DTGVSQNPRHKITKRGQNVTFRCDPISEHNRLYWYRQTLGQGPEFLTYFQNEAQLEKSRLLSDRFSAERPKGSFSTLEIQRTEQGDSAMYLCASSSRLARQETQYFGPGTRLLVL.

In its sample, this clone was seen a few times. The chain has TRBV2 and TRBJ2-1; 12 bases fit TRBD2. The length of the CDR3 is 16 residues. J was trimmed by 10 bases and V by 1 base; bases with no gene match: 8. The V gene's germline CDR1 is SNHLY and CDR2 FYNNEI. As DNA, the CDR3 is TGTGCCAGCAGTGAAGGTCTAGCGGGGGGGCCTTCCGAGCAGTTCTTC. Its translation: CASSEGLAGGPSEQFF. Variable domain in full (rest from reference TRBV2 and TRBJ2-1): EPEVTQTPSHQVTQMGQEVILRCVPISNHLYFYWYRQILGQKVEFLVSFYNNEISEKSEIFDDQFSVERPDGSNFTLKIRSTKLEDSAMYFCASSEGLAGGPSEQFFGPGTRLTVL.

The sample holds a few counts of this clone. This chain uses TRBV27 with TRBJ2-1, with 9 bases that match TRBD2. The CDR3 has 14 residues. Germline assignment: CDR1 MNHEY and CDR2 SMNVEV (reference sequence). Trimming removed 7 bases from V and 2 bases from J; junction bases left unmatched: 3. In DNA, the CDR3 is TGTGCCAGCACCGGCGGGGGGGCCTACAATGAGCAGTTCTTC. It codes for CASTGGGAYNEQFF.

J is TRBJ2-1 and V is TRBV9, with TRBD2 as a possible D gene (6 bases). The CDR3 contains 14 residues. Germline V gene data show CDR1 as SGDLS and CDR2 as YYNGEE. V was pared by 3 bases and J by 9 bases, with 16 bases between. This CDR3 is CASSDGGSRPEQFF. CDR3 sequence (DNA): TGTGCCAGCAGCGACGGGGGTAGCCGGCCTGAGCAGTTCTTC.

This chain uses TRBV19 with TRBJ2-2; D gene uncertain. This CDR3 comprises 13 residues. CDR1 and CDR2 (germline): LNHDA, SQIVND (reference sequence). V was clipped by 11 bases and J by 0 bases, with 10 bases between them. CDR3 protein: CAGENANTGELFF. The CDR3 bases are TGTGCCGGAGAGAACGCGAACACCGGGGAGCTGTTTTTT.

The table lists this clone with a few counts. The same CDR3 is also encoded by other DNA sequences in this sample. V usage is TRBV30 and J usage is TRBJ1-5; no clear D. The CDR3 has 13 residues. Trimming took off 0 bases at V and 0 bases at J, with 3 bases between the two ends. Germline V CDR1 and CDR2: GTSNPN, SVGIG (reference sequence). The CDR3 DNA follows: TGTGCCTGGAGTGTAGATAGCAATCAGCCCCAGCATTTT. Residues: CAWSVDSNQPQHF.

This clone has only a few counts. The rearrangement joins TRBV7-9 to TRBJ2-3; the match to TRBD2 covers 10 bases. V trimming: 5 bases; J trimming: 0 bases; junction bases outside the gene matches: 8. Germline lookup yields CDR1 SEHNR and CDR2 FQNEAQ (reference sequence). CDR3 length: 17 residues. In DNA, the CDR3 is TGTGCCAGCAGCCCCGGGGCTAGCGGGGGTAGCACAGATACGCAGTATTTT. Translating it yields CASSPGASGGSTDTQYF.

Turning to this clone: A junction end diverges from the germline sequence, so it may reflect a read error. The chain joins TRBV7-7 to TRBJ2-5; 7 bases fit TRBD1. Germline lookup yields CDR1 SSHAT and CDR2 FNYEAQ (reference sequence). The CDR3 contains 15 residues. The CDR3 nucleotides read TGTGCTAGCAGCACCCAGACAGGGCTCCAAGAGACCCAGTACTTC. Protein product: CASSTQTGLQETQYF. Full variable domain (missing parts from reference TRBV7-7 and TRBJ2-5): GAGVSQSPRYKVTKRGQDVTLRCDPISSHATLYWYQQALGQGPEFLTYFNYEAQPDKSGLPSDRFSAERPEGSISTLTIQRTEQRDSAMYRCASSTQTGLQETQYFGPGTRLLVL.

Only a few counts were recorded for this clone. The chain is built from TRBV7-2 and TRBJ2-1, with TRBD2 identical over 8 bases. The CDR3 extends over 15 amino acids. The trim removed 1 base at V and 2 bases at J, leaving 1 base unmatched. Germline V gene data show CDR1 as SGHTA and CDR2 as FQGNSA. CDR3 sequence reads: CASSLERGTYNEQFF. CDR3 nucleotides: TGTGCCAGCAGCTTAGAGCGGGGGACCTACAATGAGCAGTTCTTC.

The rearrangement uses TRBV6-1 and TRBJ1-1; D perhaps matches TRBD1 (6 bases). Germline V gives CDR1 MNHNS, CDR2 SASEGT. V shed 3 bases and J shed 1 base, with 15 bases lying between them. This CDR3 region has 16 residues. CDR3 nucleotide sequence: TGTGCCAGCAGTGATTCCTGGCGGGGGGCGAACACTGAAGCTTTCTTT. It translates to CASSDSWRGANTEAFF.

This chain's CDR3 is CAWSPKQGPPLHF. The CDR3 DNA follows: TGTGCCTGGAGCCCCAAACAGGGGCCACCCCTCCACTTT. The chain recombines TRBV30 with TRBJ1-6; 7 bases agree with TRBD1. The CDR3 runs 13 residues. V was pared by 3 bases and J by 11 bases, with 7 bases of the junction left unmatched. Germline CDR1 reads GTSNPN; CDR2 reads SVGIG (reference sequence).

The CDR3 loop is CASSSGGDTEAFF. The CDR3 DNA is TGTGCCAGCAGCTCAGGGGGGGACACTGAAGCTTTCTTT. V gene TRBV5-4 combines with J gene TRBJ1-1; 7 bases agree with TRBD1. The CDR3 covers 13 residues. Germline lookup yields CDR1 SGHNT and CDR2 YYREEE (reference sequence). With V trimmed by 3 bases and J by 3 bases, 2 bases remained unmatched.